This T cell receptor beta chain was observed in a study of T cells in Graves' hyperthyroidism and ophthalmopathy. If no ophthalmopathy progression occurred within 18 months, Graves' hyperthyroidism was stable. Hyperthyroidism in the patients, aged 18 to 65, was newly diagnosed and under 2 months in duration. Patients showing uncontrolled infection, other autoimmune disease, pregnancy or lactation were ineligible. RNA transcripts gave rise to amplified TCR beta CDR3 regions. The TCR CDR3 was amplified in a first-round RT-PCR using the HTBI primer set. TCRdb processed the multiplex PCR reads anew with MiXCR; each CDR3 protein has one entry. The data hold some 300,000 distinct CDR3 sequences, with 15% to 20% observed a single time. Only a few counts were recorded for this clonotype. What it binds is unknown. Points from the study as a whole: Blood held most thyroid clonotypes expanded above 0.001 frequency.

Germline assignment: CDR1 SGHVS and CDR2 FQNEAQ. This CDR3 has 14 residues. V was clipped by 1 base and J by 11 bases, with 17 bases between them. This chain uses TRBV7-8 with TRBJ1-1; D possibly corresponds to TRBD1 (5 bases). The material sequenced was blood. The sequence derives from a man aged 25 to 40 with Graves' hyperthyroidism. As DNA, the CDR3 is TGTGCCAGCAGCTTAGTCCTCCTTGGGGGTACGGCTTTCTTT. Residues: CASSLVLLGGTAFF.